The clone carrying this T cell receptor beta chain was recorded at least ten times. This entry comes from a study of T-cell memory formation after mild COVID-19. One entry per CDR3 protein results from TCRdb running MiXCR on the 5' RACE reads. The sample consists of hundreds of thousands of distinct CDR3 sequences, about a fifth of them appearing once. The trim removed 6 bases at V and 2 bases at J, leaving 6 bases unmatched. The CDR3 is 15 residues long. The receptor comes from an adult woman who had mild COVID-19 (a few samples of this study predate the infection). Cell type and time point are not known. Sequencing input: PBMCs or a T cell subset sorted from them (not recorded which). The V and J genes are TRBV12-3 or TRBV12-4 and TRBJ2-2; 7 bases fit TRBD2. The CDR3 sequence is CASSAGLFNTGELFF. In DNA, the CDR3 is TGTGCCAGCAGCGCGGGACTATTCAACACCGGGGAGCTGTTTTTT.